This T cell receptor (beta chain) was sequenced during a study of blood T cells in healthy people across ages. Remarks on this clonotype: Its antigen remains unknown.

Study findings and constraints: In these data, TCR beta diversity tracked strongly with naive T cell percentage. Using unsorted PBMCs precluded a conclusive naive versus antigen-experienced comparison. Naive CD4+ cells and diversity were both higher in long-lived donors than in aged donors.

In germline, CDR1 is LGHNA, CDR2 YSLEER. V was trimmed by 3 bases and J by 5 bases, leaving 9 bases between them. The CDR3 consists of 13 residues. A sample-barcoded 5' primer and a J-beta primer mix were used in a second PCR of roughly 6 to 11 cycles. Each single sample gave us at least 3 million CDR3-containing paired-end reads. MiXCR, applied by TCRdb to the 5' RACE reads, yields one record per CDR3 protein. The sample yields around 1,900,000 distinct CDR3 sequences, more than 35% seen once. The chain carries TRBV4-3 and TRBJ2-3; no clear D. The receptor comes from a human donor in good health. Sequenced input: blood. The DNA for the CDR3 is TGCGCCAGCAGCCAGAAACGAGGAGATACGCAGTATTTT. This gives the protein CASSQKRGDTQYF.